The source of this TCR beta chain is a study of T-cell reconstitution after alpha-beta-depleted transplantation in children. The study's findings and limits: The study reportedly traced alpha-beta T cells about two months after transplant to several hundred expanded graft clones. Newly made T cells mostly supplied T-cell counts and diversity one year after transplant. Day-60 TCRbeta diversity that was high in some patients was derived from surviving recipient T cells and thymic progenitors.

Unique molecular identifiers were incorporated into the prepared TCRbeta library. Using its own MiXCR run on the PCR reads, TCRdb lists one record per CDR3 protein. The sample carries under 400,000 distinct CDR3 sequences, approximately 23% recorded once. As to this clonotype: Its antigen is unknown.

V shed 4 bases, J shed 0 bases, and the junction held 11 bases outside the gene matches. This CDR3 has 18 residues. Looked up from germline, CDR1 is MNHEY and CDR2 is SMNVEV (reference sequence). Sequencing used PBMCs, mostly from graft donor cells, obtained 180 days after TCRalphabeta/CD19-depleted stem cell transplant. This clonotype originated in a male patient younger than 18 who had a stem cell transplant for acute lymphoblastic leukemia, so the T cells may come from the graft donor. The chain uses TRBV27 and TRBJ1-3, with 8 nucleotides matching TRBD1. DNA for the CDR3: TGTGCCAGCAGTTCGCGCCTACAGGGGGTTAACTCTGGAAACACCATATATTTT. It is translated as CASSSRLQGVNSGNTIYF.